These T cell receptor beta chains were read from a single sample in a study of blood T cell repertoires in COVID-19. Assay: immunoSEQ multiplex PCR; the TCRdb copy retains only in-frame clones and omits some. This table holds around 75,000 clones, more than 75% found once. Sequencing was carried out using peripheral blood. Every receptor here comes from a human donor in a cohort sampled during active COVID-19. CDR3s include the opening cysteine and the closing phenylalanine or tryptophan. Fields, in order: CDR3 length, clone size, J gene, V gene, D gene, CDR3 DNA, CDR3 protein. D genes are given only for firm matches. The size of a clone is reported for some rows only, either as once, few or many, or as a class for expanded clones.

16 | NA | TRBJ2-1 | TRBV6-5 | NA | TGTGCCAGCAGTTACGGGAGGAGCGGAGGGGACAATGAGCAGTTCTTC | CASSYGRSGGDNEQFF
13 | NA | TRBJ1-2 | TRBV29-1 | TRBD1 | TGCAGCGTGGTAAGGACAGGGAAAGAAGGCTACACCTTC | CSVVRTGKEGYTF
16 | NA | TRBJ2-3 | TRBV5-1 | NA | TGCGCCAGCAGCTTGGGGGACTCAAAAGCGTCGGATACGCAGTATTTT | CASSLGDSKASDTQYF
16 | NA | TRBJ2-1 | TRBV18 | TRBD1 | TGTGCCAGCTCACCGATAACCGGGACAGGTAAAAATGAGCAGTTCTTC | CASSPITGTGKNEQFF
14 | NA | TRBJ2-7 | TRBV10-2 | NA | TGCGCCAGCAGCCCTTTGACAGAGACCTACGAGCAGTACTTC | CASSPLTETYEQYF
15 | NA | TRBJ2-5 | TRBV9 | NA | TGTGCCAGCAGCGTAGGTACGGAGAGAAAAGAGACCCAGTACTTC | CASSVGTERKETQYF
15 | NA | TRBJ1-1 | TRBV9 | NA | TGTGCCAGCAGCGTCCTGGACAACCTTGACACTGAAGCTTTCTTT | CASSVLDNLDTEAFF
12 | few | TRBJ2-7 | TRBV18 | NA | TGTGCCAGCTCACCGGAGTTCTACGAGCAGTACTTC | CASSPEFYEQYF
13 | NA | TRBJ1-4 | TRBV12-3/TRBV12-4 | NA | TGTGCCAGCAGCAAAGGGGTTAATGAAAAACTGTTTTTT | CASSKGVNEKLFF
14 | NA | TRBJ1-6 | TRBV5-1 | TRBD1 | TGCGCCAGCAGCTTGGGAGGGGGCCATTCACCCCTCCACTTT | CASSLGGGHSPLHF
14 | NA | TRBJ2-2 | TRBV5-6 | NA | TGTGCCAGCAGCTTAGCAGGGAGGTCCGGGGAGCTGTTTTTT | CASSLAGRSGELFF
12 | NA | TRBJ2-1 | TRBV2 | NA | TGTGCCAGCAGTGAAGGGGGGCAGGGGCAGTTCTTC | CASSEGGQGQFF
15 | once | TRBJ2-7 | TRBV5-1 | TRBD2 | TGCGCCAGCAGCTGGGTAGCGGGAGGCCTGTACGAGCAGTACTTC | CASSWVAGGLYEQYF
15 | few | TRBJ2-7 | TRBV5-5 | NA | TGTGCCAGCAGCTTCGGCAACAGGGTCCCTCTCGAGCAGTACTTC | CASSFGNRVPLEQYF
13 | NA | TRBJ2-7 | TRBV27 | NA | TGTGCCAGCAGTTTAGGCACAGGCTACGAGCAGTACTTC | CASSLGTGYEQYF
15 | NA | TRBJ2-7 | TRBV6-1 | NA | TGTGCCAGCAGTGAAGTGGGGCAGGGAAGCTACGAGCAGTACTTC | CASSEVGQGSYEQYF
14 | NA | TRBJ2-1 | TRBV5-1 | TRBD2 | TGCGCCAGCTCCGGGACTAGCGACTTCAATGAGCAGTTCTTC | CASSGTSDFNEQFF
18 | NA | TRBJ1-1 | TRBV3-1/TRBV3-2 | NA | TGTGCCAGCAGCCAAGAGGACACGGTTCAGGTCAGGAACACTGAAGCTTTCTTT | CASSQEDTVQVRNTEAFF